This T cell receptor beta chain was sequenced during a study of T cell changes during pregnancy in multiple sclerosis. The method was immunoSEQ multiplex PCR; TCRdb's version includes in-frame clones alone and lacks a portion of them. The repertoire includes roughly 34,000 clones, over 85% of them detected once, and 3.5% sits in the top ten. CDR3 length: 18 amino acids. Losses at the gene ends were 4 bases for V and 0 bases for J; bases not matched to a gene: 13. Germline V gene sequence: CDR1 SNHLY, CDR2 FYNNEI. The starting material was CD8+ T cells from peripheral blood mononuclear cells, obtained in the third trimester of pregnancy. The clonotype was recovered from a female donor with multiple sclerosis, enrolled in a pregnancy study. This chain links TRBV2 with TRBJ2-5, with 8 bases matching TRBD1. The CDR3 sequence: CASSGGGDRGRYQETQYF. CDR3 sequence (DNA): TGTGCCAGCAGTGGAGGGGGTGACAGGGGCAGATACCAAGAGACCCAGTACTTC.